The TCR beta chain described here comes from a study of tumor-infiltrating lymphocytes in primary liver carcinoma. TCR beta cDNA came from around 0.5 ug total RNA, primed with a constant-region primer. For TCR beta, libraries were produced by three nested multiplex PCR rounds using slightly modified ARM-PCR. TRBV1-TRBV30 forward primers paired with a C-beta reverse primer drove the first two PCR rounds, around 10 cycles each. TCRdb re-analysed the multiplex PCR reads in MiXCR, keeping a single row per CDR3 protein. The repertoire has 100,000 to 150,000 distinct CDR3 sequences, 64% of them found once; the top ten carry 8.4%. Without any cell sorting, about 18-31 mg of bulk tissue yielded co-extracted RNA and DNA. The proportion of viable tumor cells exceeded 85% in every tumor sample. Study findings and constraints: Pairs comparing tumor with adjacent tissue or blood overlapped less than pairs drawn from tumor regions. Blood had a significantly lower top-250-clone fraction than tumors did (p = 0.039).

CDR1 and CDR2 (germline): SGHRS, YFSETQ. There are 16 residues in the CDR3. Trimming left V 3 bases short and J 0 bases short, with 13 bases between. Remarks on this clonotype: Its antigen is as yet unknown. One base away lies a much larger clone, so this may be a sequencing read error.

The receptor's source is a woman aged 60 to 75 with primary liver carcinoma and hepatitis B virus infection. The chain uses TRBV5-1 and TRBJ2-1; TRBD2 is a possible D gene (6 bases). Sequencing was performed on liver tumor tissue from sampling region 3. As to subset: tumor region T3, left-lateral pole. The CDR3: CASSSTSWSSYNEQFF. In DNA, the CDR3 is TGCGCCAGCAGCTCTACTAGCTGGAGCTCCTACAATGAGCAGTTCTTC.